Below, 23 T cell receptor beta chains from the same sample are listed, as sequenced in a study of blood T cell repertoires in COVID-19. Repertoires were generated with immunoSEQ multiplex PCR, while TCRdb's copy carries only in-frame clones and drops some. This sample has 110,000 or so clones, with 80% to 90% found just once. Sequencing was performed on peripheral blood. These receptors all stem from a woman between 50 and 59 years old with acute or convalescent COVID-19.

This chain uses TRBV5-4 with TRBJ2-3; 15 positions agree with TRBD2. This CDR3 comprises 18 residues. Looked up from germline, CDR1 is SGHNT and CDR2 is YYREEE (reference sequence). Losses at the gene ends were 3 bases for V and 1 base for J; bases not matched to a gene: 6. Written as DNA, the CDR3 is TGTGCCAGCAGCTCTGGACTAGCGGGAGGGCCTGGCACAGATACGCAGTATTTT. Its translation is CASSSGLAGGPGTDTQYF.

The chain is built from TRBV6-5 and TRBJ2-5, with TRBD2 matching 10 bases. V shed 0 bases, J shed 3 bases, and the junction held 4 bases outside the gene matches. Germline CDR1 MNHEY, CDR2 SVGAGI. The CDR3 has 16 amino acids. The CDR3 reads CASSYSSSGGKETQYF. CDR3 bases: TGTGCCAGCAGTTACTCGTCTAGCGGGGGCAAAGAGACCCAGTACTTC.

The chain couples TRBV24-1 to TRBJ2-1, with 10 bases aligning to TRBD1. This CDR3 spans 15 amino acids. The junction had 9 bases not matched to a gene; V was cut back by 5 bases and J by 9 bases. Germline assignment: CDR1 KGHDR and CDR2 SFDVKD. The CDR3 here is CATSAPDRGNGEQFF. The CDR3 nucleotides are TGTGCCACCAGTGCCCCGGACAGGGGGAACGGTGAGCAGTTCTTC.

V gene TRBV28 combines with J gene TRBJ2-7; a possible D gene is TRBD2 (5 bases). The V gene's germline CDR1 is MDHEN and CDR2 SYDVKM. The CDR3 has 18 residues. V was shortened by 6 bases and J by 0 bases, with 24 bases between the two germline ends. The CDR3, as DNA: TGTGCCAGCAGCGCGCTCGGAGGTGTTGGGGAAGGCTCCTACGAGCAGTACTTC. Its protein is CASSALGGVGEGSYEQYF.

The chain combines TRBV24-1 with TRBJ2-5; 8 bases align to TRBD2. The V segment lost 9 bases and the J segment 5 bases; nucleotides outside the gene matches: 10. In germline, CDR1 is KGHDR, CDR2 SFDVKD. The CDR3 runs to 14 residues. CDR3 residues: CATSRGSGGETQYF. The CDR3 DNA sequence: TGTGCCACCTCCAGAGGATCGGGAGGGGAGACCCAGTACTTC.

The V gene is TRBV19, the J gene TRBJ1-3, with TRBD1 matching over 7 bases. The CDR3 loop spans 14 amino acids. The J segment lost 2 bases and the V segment lost 5 bases, leaving 3 bases of the junction unmatched. Germline V gene sequence: CDR1 LNHDA, CDR2 SQIVND (reference sequence). The CDR3 is CASSPDRAGNTIYF. The CDR3 coding sequence is TGTGCCAGTAGTCCTGACAGGGCTGGAAACACCATATATTTT.

The chain carries TRBV18 and TRBJ1-1; 11 nucleotides line up with TRBD1. CDR1 is KGHSH and CDR2 is LQKENI in the germline V gene. The ends lost 6 bases at V and 6 bases at J; junction bases unmatched: 9. The CDR3 covers 15 residues. The CDR3 DNA reads as TGTGCCAGCTCTCCCGGACAGGGGGCGAGTTCTGAAGCTTTCTTT. As protein: CASSPGQGASSEAFF.

This chain joins TRBV11-2 and TRBJ1-2; 7 bases are shared with TRBD1. Looked up from germline, CDR1 is SGHAT and CDR2 is FQNNGV. Germline trimming cut 5 bases from V and 2 bases from J; bases unmatched to any gene: 5. The CDR3 consists of 14 residues. The CDR3 DNA follows: TGTGCCAGCAGCCCTACAGGGGTCAACTATGGCTACACCTTC. Translating gives CASSPTGVNYGYTF.

The V and J genes are TRBV4-1 and TRBJ1-6; 9 bases are a match to TRBD1. The CDR3 is made up of 15 amino acids. Germline V gene lookup returns CDR1 MGHRA and CDR2 YSYEKL. With V trimmed by 5 bases and J by 3 bases, 2 bases remained unmatched. Written as DNA, the CDR3 is TGCGCCAGCAGCTGGGGACAGGGCTATAATTCACCCCTCCACTTT. Encoded protein: CASSWGQGYNSPLHF.

The rearrangement joins TRBV29-1 to TRBJ2-3; 12 bases agree with TRBD2. V shed 4 bases, J shed 3 bases, and the junction held 8 bases outside the gene matches. The CDR3 has 16 residues. From germline, CDR1 is SQVTM and CDR2 ANQGSEA. The CDR3 DNA reads as TGCAGCGTTGTTCAACTAGCGGGGGGTCTTACAGATACGCAGTATTTT. The encoded protein is CSVVQLAGGLTDTQYF.

This chain joins TRBV7-2 and TRBJ2-1; unclear D gene. V was pared by 1 base and J by 0 bases, with 7 bases between. The CDR3 is made up of 15 amino acids. The V gene's germline CDR1 is SGHTA and CDR2 FQGNSA. CDR3 in DNA: TGTGCCAGCAGCTTAGGGGCGAGCTCCTACAATGAGCAGTTCTTC. Protein: CASSLGASSYNEQFF.

V and J are TRBV30 and TRBJ1-3, with D unclear. CDR3 length equals 12 residues. CDR1 and CDR2 from the germline V gene are GTSNPN and SVGIG (reference sequence). V was cut by 3 bases and J by 4 bases, with 7 bases left in between. CDR3 bases: TGTGCCTGGAGCGTAGTAGGAAACACCATATATTTT. This gives the protein CAWSVVGNTIYF.

This CDR3 reads CASHVYPTEAFF. The CDR3 DNA sequence: TGTGCCAGCCATGTCTACCCCACTGAAGCTTTCTTT. The V gene is TRBV6-5, the J gene TRBJ1-1; no firm D call. The germline V gene has CDR1 MNHEY and CDR2 SVGAGI. Deletions cut 8 bases from V and 4 bases from J, with 11 bases between. The CDR3 has 12 amino acids.

The chain recombines TRBV7-8 with TRBJ2-7, with D possibly being TRBD1 (6 bases). The CDR3 length is 15 residues. The germline V and J ends were trimmed by 5 bases and 2 bases, with 16 bases remaining between them. The germline gives CDR1 SGHVS, CDR2 FQNEAQ. The CDR3 coding sequence is TGTGCCAGCAGCCCAAACAGGGTTCGACCCTACGAGCAGTACTTC. Its translation is CASSPNRVRPYEQYF.

The gene calls are TRBV3-1 (or the pseudogene TRBV3-2) and TRBJ1-1; 7 positions match TRBD1. Germline V gene sequence: CDR1 LGHDT, CDR2 YNNKEL (reference sequence). The CDR3 is made up of 15 amino acids. The junction had 9 bases not matched to a gene; V was cut back by 2 bases and J by 6 bases. CDR3 nucleotide sequence: TGTGCCAGCAGCCAACCGACAGGGCGCGAGGCTGAAGCTTTCTTT. It specifies CASSQPTGREAEAFF.

This rearrangement joins TRBV28 to TRBJ2-1; 10 bases are a match to TRBD2. The germline CDR1 and CDR2 sequences are MDHEN and SYDVKM. The junction had 29 bases not matched to a gene; V was cut back by 2 bases and J by 4 bases. This CDR3 is built from 24 residues. DNA of the CDR3: TGTGCCAGCAGTTTAGGGTTGCTAGCGGGAGCGACTAAGCGTGCAGGTATTGGGTACAATGAGCAGTTCTTC. This codes for CASSLGLLAGATKRAGIGYNEQFF.

This clone turned up a few times. This chain links TRBV30 with TRBJ2-1; possibly TRBD1 for D (6 bases). Germline assignment: CDR1 GTSNPN and CDR2 SVGIG (reference sequence). This CDR3 is 15 amino acids long. The V and J ends lost 2 bases and 2 bases respectively, with 13 bases between them. The CDR3 here is CAWSRGRQAYNEQFF. CDR3 nucleotide sequence: TGTGCCTGGAGTAGGGGGAGACAGGCCTACAATGAGCAGTTCTTC. The whole variable domain, remainder taken from reference TRBV30 and TRBJ2-1, is SQTIHQWPATLVQPVGSPLSLECTVEGTSNPNLYWYRQAAGRGLQLLFYSVGIGQISSEVPQNLSASRPQDRQFILSSKKLLLSDSGFYLCAWSRGRQAYNEQFFGPGTRLTVL.

This chain joins TRBV6-5 and TRBJ2-2; D perhaps matches TRBD1 (6 bases). Germline lookup yields CDR1 MNHEY and CDR2 SVGAGI. The CDR3 runs to 14 residues. The V gene lost 6 bases and the J gene lost 5 bases, with 13 bases spanning the gap. DNA for the CDR3: TGTGCCAGCAGCTTCAGAAGGGGGACCGGGGAGCTGTTTTTT. As protein: CASSFRRGTGELFF.

The chain combines TRBV5-6 with TRBJ1-2, with TRBD1 identical over 8 bases. This CDR3 comprises 15 residues. Germline V lookup: CDR1 SGHDT, CDR2 YYEEEE. V lost 0 bases, J lost 1 base, and 2 bases stayed unmatched. DNA of the CDR3: TGTGCCAGCAGCTTGGACAGGGGGGGTAACTATGGCTACACCTTC. It translates to CASSLDRGGNYGYTF.

This CDR3 reads CASLRNEKLFF. The CDR3 DNA reads TGCGCCAGCTTGAGGAATGAAAAACTGTTTTTT. J is TRBJ1-4 and V is TRBV10-2, with unresolved D. The CDR3 covers 11 residues. V shed 8 bases and J shed 5 bases, with 6 bases lying between them. Germline loops: CDR1 WSHSY, CDR2 SAAADI.

Only one count was recorded for this clone. The chain uses TRBV7-9 and TRBJ2-1; possible D gene TRBD1, 6 bases. This CDR3 region has 17 residues. The V gene's germline CDR1 is SEHNR and CDR2 FQNEAQ (reference sequence). V was cut by 10 bases and J by 5 bases, with 27 bases left in between. Written as DNA, the CDR3 is TGTGCCACGAAGAGGGGGACGACTGGACTTAATAACAATGAGCAGTTCTTC. Its translation is CATKRGTTGLNNNEQFF.

This chain uses TRBV7-3 with TRBJ2-1; 9 bases map to TRBD2. Germline V lookup: CDR1 SGHTA, CDR2 FQGTGA. This CDR3 comprises 14 residues. V trimming: 5 bases; J trimming: 5 bases; junction bases outside the gene matches: 4. The CDR3 bases are TGTGCCAGCAGCCCTAGCGGGAAGGACAATGAGCAGTTCTTC. This translates into CASSPSGKDNEQFF.

The chain is built from TRBV2 and TRBJ1-1; 7 nucleotides align to TRBD1. Trimming at V came to 4 bases and at J to 10 bases, leaving 9 bases not matched to a gene. The CDR3 is made up of 13 amino acids. Looked up from germline, CDR1 is SNHLY and CDR2 is FYNNEI. The chain's CDR3 is CASSVGGAFVAFF. The CDR3 coding sequence is TGTGCCAGCAGTGTAGGGGGCGCTTTCGTAGCTTTCTTT.